This TCR beta chain is drawn from a study (dated by TCRdb to 2014 to 2015). Concerning the study at large: The study set out to test whether tumor-infiltrating Tregs in breast cancer get recruited from blood Tregs or are instead converted in situ from other CD4+ T cell subsets. Findings and caveats that apply to the study as a whole: The greatest overlap of tumor-infiltrating Treg TCR alpha and beta sequences was observed with tumor naive CD4+ T cells, followed by blood naive CD4+ T cells. The validation in the larger cohort was limited to a single TCR beta V-J rearrangement instead of whole repertoires. Tumor memory CD4+ T cell TCR gene usage was found to cluster with blood and lymph node memory CD4+ cells and with lymph node naive CD4+ cells.

Library preparation employed multiplex PCR. Instrument used: Ion Torrent PGM. From the authors' description of their analysis: For each of nine subset-tissue groups, sequencing data from the five patients were pooled, and the groups were then compared using unsupervised clustering of TCR gene usage. The Morisita-Horn index, with shared sequences weighted by their contribution to each repertoire, was used to calculate repertoire similarity. TCRdb reprocessing: public reads trimmed at Q25 with fastp, clones called with MiXCR, in-frame beta chains kept. Identical CDR3 proteins give one entry, which carries the most common genes and DNA. The V and J calls and clone size come from TCRdb's table, not from the authors' own analysis. Here the sample has about 820 distinct CDR3 sequences; approximately 25% occur a single time. Of the sample, more than 15% is held by the ten largest clones. Within its sample, this clonotype is large (0.1 to 1%). The target of this receptor is not known. Base qualities are missing; no much larger clone stands one base away.

Tregs were isolated as CD4+CD25+CD127-/low cells. Mononuclear cells from lymph nodes or 40 to 60 ml of peripheral blood were isolated by Ficoll density gradient centrifugation. A purity exceeding 90% was confirmed by FACS for the sorted cell populations. The sequence came from a female donor with breast cancer. Material: Tregs sorted from blood.

DNA sequence: TGTGCCAGCAGTTCCCAAGACTCTTATGGCTACACCTTC. It is translated as CASSSQDSYGYTF. Rearrangement joined TRBV12-3 or TRBV12-4 to TRBJ1-2; no D gene is confidently identified. The V and J ends are trimmed by 4 bases and 5 bases, leaving 11 bases between them. The CDR3 holds 13 amino acids from the cysteine to the phenylalanine. The kept DNA is CDR3 alone, 39 bases in frame from the first base.